The 19 T cell receptor beta chains below were found in one sample sequenced in a study of blood T cell repertoires in COVID-19. Here immunoSEQ multiplex PCR was the method, and the copy in TCRdb shows in-frame clones only, minus some. The data show 250,000 to 350,000 clones, approximately 90% seen once. Sequencing was carried out using peripheral blood. The receptors shown here come from a woman aged 55-75 years with acute or convalescent COVID-19.

The rearrangement uses TRBV4-3 and TRBJ1-1; D gene ambiguous. Deletions cut 0 bases from V and 1 base from J, with 6 bases between. Germline loops: CDR1 LGHNA, CDR2 YSLEER. There are 14 residues in the CDR3. The CDR3 DNA sequence: TGCGCCAGCAGCCAAGATCAGTGGAACACTGAAGCTTTCTTT. It specifies CASSQDQWNTEAFF.

The chain carries TRBV5-6 and TRBJ1-2, with 8 bases lining up with TRBD1. In germline, CDR1 is SGHDT, CDR2 YYEEEE. This CDR3 has 13 residues. The V gene end was trimmed by 7 bases and the J gene end by 5 bases; junction bases not matched to a gene: 7. The CDR3 here is CASGTGGGYGYTF. CDR3 DNA sequence: TGTGCCAGCGGAACAGGGGGAGGGTATGGCTACACCTTC.

This clone was detected a few times. The rearrangement links TRBV6-5 to TRBJ2-7, with D possibly matching TRBD1 (6 bases). V gave up 6 bases and J gave up 0 bases, with 12 bases separating them. Germline-derived CDR1 and CDR2 are MNHEY and SVGAGI. CDR3 length equals 14 residues. CDR3 sequence (DNA): TGTGCCAGCAGGCGACAGGAGTTCTCCTACGAGCAGTACTTC. Residues: CASRRQEFSYEQYF.

The CDR3 reads CASSRNPGQGEKLFF. CDR3 nucleotides: TGTGCCAGCAGCCGGAATCCGGGACAGGGTGAAAAACTGTTTTTT. The genes are TRBV2 and TRBJ1-4; 9 nucleotides align to TRBD1. V lost 6 bases and J lost 7; bases outside the gene matches: 9. The CDR3 runs to 15 residues. Germline V CDR1 and CDR2: SNHLY, FYNNEI.

This clone was recorded once. The rearrangement links TRBV7-2 to TRBJ2-1, with 7 bases fitting TRBD1. The V gene's germline CDR1 is SGHTA and CDR2 FQGNSA. The CDR3 has 14 residues. J lost 4 bases, V lost 4 bases, and 4 bases had no gene match. The CDR3 coding sequence is TGTGCCAGCAGCTCCGGACAGGAGTACAATGAGCAGTTCTTC. It yields the protein CASSSGQEYNEQFF.

This rearrangement joins TRBV5-1 to TRBJ1-4; 12 bases are a match to TRBD1. The CDR3 consists of 16 residues. The V gene end was trimmed by 0 bases and the J gene end by 10 bases; junction bases not matched to a gene: 7. Per the germline V gene, CDR1 is SGHRS and CDR2 is YFSETQ. This CDR3 is CASSLGGTGGEGKLFF. DNA for the CDR3: TGCGCCAGCAGCTTGGGAGGGACAGGGGGCGAAGGAAAACTGTTTTTT.

The V and J genes are TRBV29-1 and TRBJ2-1; weak D call: TRBD2 (6 bases). This CDR3 is 12 amino acids long. The V and J ends lost 6 bases and 7 bases respectively, with 13 bases between them. Looked up from germline, CDR1 is SQVTM and CDR2 is ANQGSEA. The CDR3 DNA sequence: TGCAGCGTGGTACGAGGAGGGAATGAGCAGTTCTTC. Protein product: CSVVRGGNEQFF.

The chain is built from TRBV2 and TRBJ1-1; tentatively, D is TRBD1 (6 bases). CDR3 length equals 14 residues. CDR1 and CDR2 (germline): SNHLY, FYNNEI. Trimming left V 6 bases short and J 1 base short, with 12 bases between. CDR3 region: CASRGHTPNTEAFF. DNA of the CDR3: TGTGCCAGCAGGGGACATACCCCGAACACTGAAGCTTTCTTT. The full variable domain, in which reference TRBV2 and TRBJ1-1 provide the parts outside the CDR3, is EPEVTQTPSHQVTQMGQEVILRCVPISNHLYFYWYRQILGQKVEFLVSFYNNEISEKSEIFDDQFSVERPDGSNFTLKIRSTKLEDSAMYFCASRGHTPNTEAFFGQGTRLTVV.

The rearrangement links TRBV4-2 to TRBJ1-2, with D possibly TRBD1 on 5 matching bases. Per germline, CDR1 LGHNA and CDR2 YNFKEQ. CDR3 length equals 12 residues. The V and J ends lost 3 bases and 4 bases respectively, with 6 bases between them. The CDR3 here is CASSQGPYGYTF. The DNA for the CDR3 is TGTGCCAGCAGCCAGGGGCCCTATGGCTACACCTTC.

The V gene is TRBV6-4, the J gene TRBJ2-1; TRBD2 aligns across 10 bases. The CDR3 sequence is 14 residues long. Germline-derived CDR1 and CDR2 are MRHNA and SNTAGT. The V segment lost 6 bases and the J segment 8 bases; nucleotides outside the gene matches: 7. The CDR3, as DNA: TGTGCCAGCAGCGTAGCGGGAGGAGGGTATGAGCAGTTCTTC. Translated: CASSVAGGGYEQFF.

The V call is TRBV28, the J call TRBJ2-7; 8 positions match TRBD1. J gave up 3 bases and V 1 base, and 8 bases lay outside the gene matches. Germline CDR1 is MDHEN and CDR2 is SYDVKM. The CDR3 loop spans 16 amino acids. CDR3: CASSLYGQGPIYEQYF. The CDR3 region has the DNA TGTGCCAGCAGTTTATACGGACAGGGTCCCATCTACGAGCAGTACTTC.

CDR3 bases: TGTGCCAGCTCACCACTTGAGCAGGGACTTAATTCACCCCTCCACTTT. This gives the protein CASSPLEQGLNSPLHF. The chain uses TRBV18 and TRBJ1-6, with a possible D match to TRBD1 (5 bases). Deletions cut 1 base from V and 6 bases from J, with 13 bases between. The CDR3 sequence is 16 residues long. In germline, CDR1 is KGHSH, CDR2 LQKENI.

The rearrangement uses TRBV29-1 and TRBJ1-5; TRBD1 might be the D (5 bases). With 4 bases removed from V and 7 bases from J, the gap between germline ends came to 17 bases. Germline values: CDR1 SQVTM, CDR2 ANQGSEA. The CDR3 contains 14 residues. CDR3: CSVGKGDSFQPQHF. CDR3 DNA: TGCAGCGTTGGGAAAGGGGACTCTTTCCAGCCCCAGCATTTT. The full variable domain, with the rest looked up from reference TRBV29-1 and TRBJ1-5, is SAVISQKPSRDICQRGTSLTIQCQVDSQVTMMFWYRQQPGQSLTLIATANQGSEATYESGFVIDKFPISRPNLTFSTLTVSNMSPEDSSIYLCSVGKGDSFQPQHFGDGTRLSIL.

The rearrangement links TRBV29-1 to TRBJ2-7; 9 positions match TRBD1. The V gene's germline CDR1 is SQVTM and CDR2 ANQGSEA. After removal of 6 bases from V and 3 bases from J, the junction contained 6 bases not matched to a gene. This CDR3 has 13 residues. CDR3 amino acids: CSVTGTGFYEQYF. CDR3 nucleotides: TGCAGCGTAACCGGGACAGGGTTCTACGAGCAGTACTTC.

The CDR3 DNA sequence: TGTGCCTGGAGTGGTGGGTTGGGAGCTAATGAAAAACTGTTTTTT. Translated: CAWSGGLGANEKLFF. The chain joins TRBV30 to TRBJ1-4, with D hard to call. Trimming pared 1 base from V and 3 bases from J, leaving 12 bases between. The CDR3 length is 15 residues. Per the germline V gene, CDR1 is GTSNPN and CDR2 is SVGIG (reference sequence).

The V gene is TRBV5-1, the J gene TRBJ2-1; TRBD2 matches 7 bases. The trim removed 4 bases at V and 7 bases at J, leaving 11 bases unmatched. The CDR3 runs to 15 residues. Germline V CDR1 and CDR2: SGHRS, YFSETQ. The CDR3 DNA reads TGCGCCAGCAGCCCGGAGCGGGGACTTCGGAATGAGCAGTTCTTC. Translation: CASSPERGLRNEQFF.

The chain has TRBV18 and TRBJ1-3, with a tentative D call TRBD1 (5 bases). V was shortened by 3 bases and J by 8 bases, with 23 bases between the two germline ends. The CDR3 has 17 residues. Germline CDR1 KGHSH, CDR2 LQKENI. For the CDR3, the DNA is TGTGCCAGCTCACCGACCGGGGTTTCACGGGGGTCATACACCATATATTTT. It encodes CASSPTGVSRGSYTIYF.

The gene calls are TRBV7-9 and TRBJ2-7; weak D call: TRBD2 (5 bases). In germline, CDR1 is SEHNR, CDR2 FQNEAQ (reference sequence). The CDR3 totals 16 residues. Trimming stripped 5 bases from V and 7 bases from J, with 24 bases between. The CDR3 spells CASSPSGSGVVGEQYF. In nucleotides, the CDR3 is TGTGCCAGCAGCCCTAGTGGGAGCGGCGTGGTGGGGGAGCAGTACTTC.

This sequence joins TRBV3-1 (or the pseudogene TRBV3-2) and TRBJ2-7, with D perhaps TRBD1 (5 bases). Trimming left V 1 base short and J 4 bases short, with 14 bases between. Germline V gives CDR1 LGHDT, CDR2 YNNKEL (reference sequence). The CDR3 runs to 15 residues. CDR3 nucleotides: TGTGCCAGCAGCCAAGTCGGCGCAGGGTCGTACGAGCAGTACTTC. Translating it yields CASSQVGAGSYEQYF.